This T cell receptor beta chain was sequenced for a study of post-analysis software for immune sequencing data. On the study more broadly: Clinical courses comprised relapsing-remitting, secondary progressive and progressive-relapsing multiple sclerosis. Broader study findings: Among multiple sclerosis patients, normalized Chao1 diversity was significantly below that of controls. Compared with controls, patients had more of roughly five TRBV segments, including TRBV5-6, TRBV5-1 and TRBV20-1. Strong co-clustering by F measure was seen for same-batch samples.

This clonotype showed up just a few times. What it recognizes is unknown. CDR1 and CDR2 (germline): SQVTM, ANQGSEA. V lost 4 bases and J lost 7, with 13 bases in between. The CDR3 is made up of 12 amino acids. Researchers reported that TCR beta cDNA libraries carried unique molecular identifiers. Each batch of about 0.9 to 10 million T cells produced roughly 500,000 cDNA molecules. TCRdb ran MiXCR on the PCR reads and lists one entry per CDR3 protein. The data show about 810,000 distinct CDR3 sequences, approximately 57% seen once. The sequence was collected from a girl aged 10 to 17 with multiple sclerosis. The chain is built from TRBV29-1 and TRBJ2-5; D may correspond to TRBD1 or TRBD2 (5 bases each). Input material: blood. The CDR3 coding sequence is TGCAGCGTTGCCAGGGACGGAGTGACCCAGTACTTC. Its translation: CSVARDGVTQYF. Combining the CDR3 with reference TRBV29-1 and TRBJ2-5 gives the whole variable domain SAVISQKPSRDICQRGTSLTIQCQVDSQVTMMFWYRQQPGQSLTLIATANQGSEATYESGFVIDKFPISRPNLTFSTLTVSNMSPEDSSIYLCSVARDGVTQYFGPGTRLLVL.